A single sample gave rise to the 9 T cell receptor beta chains below, sequenced in a study of read filtering for tumor transcriptome and immune sequencing. This library used approximately 390 ng RNA and molecular barcoded adaptors spanning alpha/delta and beta/gamma chains. TCRdb re-derived calls from the reads in MiXCR, one entry per CDR3 protein. The sample has about 130,000 distinct CDR3 sequences, about an eighth seen once; the top ten hold about 10%. Sequencing was performed on a population of CD138-negative cells sorted from bone marrow. All receptors derive from a donor at least 40 years old with multiple myeloma.

This clonotype was found many times. This rearrangement joins TRBV29-1 to TRBJ1-1; D gene ambiguous. This CDR3 is 14 amino acids long. CDR1 SQVTM and CDR2 ANQGSEA come from the germline V gene. V shed 4 bases and J shed 1 base, with 13 bases lying between them. CDR3 protein: CSVAELTGNTEAFF. CDR3 nucleotides: TGCAGCGTTGCCGAGTTGACGGGGAACACTGAAGCTTTCTTT. The full variable domain, its missing parts supplied by reference TRBV29-1 and TRBJ1-1, is SAVISQKPSRDICQRGTSLTIQCQVDSQVTMMFWYRQQPGQSLTLIATANQGSEATYESGFVIDKFPISRPNLTFSTLTVSNMSPEDSSIYLCSVAELTGNTEAFFGQGTRLTVV.

To note about this clonotype: This likely traces to a read error, being one base from a far larger clone. The chain carries TRBV6-2 or TRBV6-3 and TRBJ2-3; D uncertain. Germline V CDR1 and CDR2: MNHEY, SVGEGT. Trimming removed 3 bases from V and 5 bases from J, with 12 bases in between. CDR3 length: 14 residues. The CDR3: CASSYSLERDTQYF. The CDR3 nucleotides are TGTGCCAGCAGTTATTCCCTAGAACGAGATACGCAGTATTTT.

This clonotype has ten or more counts. Its ends do not fully match the called genes, so a read error is possible. The genes are TRBV4-2 and TRBJ2-1, with D possibly matching TRBD2 (8 bases). The CDR3 is 15 amino acids. CDR1 is LGHNA, CDR2 YNFKEQ, per germline. The CDR3 here is CASSLGGDSSTSWGF. The CDR3 DNA sequence: TGTGCCAGCAGCCTCGGGGGGGACAGTAGCACGTCGTGGGGCTTC.

This clonotype was detected ten times or more. The genes are TRBV6-1 and TRBJ1-5; 10 nucleotides agree with TRBD1. With 5 bases clipped from V and 0 bases from J, the junction kept 7 bases outside the gene matches. Per germline, CDR1 MNHNS and CDR2 SASEGT. The CDR3 contains 17 residues. CDR3 sequence (DNA): TGTGCCAGCAGTCGGGACAGGGGACCCTATAGCAATCAGCCCCAGCATTTT. Translated, it gives CASSRDRGPYSNQPQHF.

This clonotype showed up many times. The rearrangement joins TRBV4-1 to TRBJ2-1, with TRBD2 as a possible D gene (5 bases). CDR1 and CDR2 from the germline V gene are MGHRA and YSYEKL. The CDR3 has 15 residues. Between the trimmed V and J ends, which lost 3 bases and 5 bases, there was a span of 14 bases. CDR3 sequence (DNA): TGCGCCAGCAGCCAGACGGGAATTAGAAACAATGAGCAGTTCTTC. Its translation: CASSQTGIRNNEQFF.

This clonotype has more than one count but fewer than ten. Being one base from a much bigger clone, this may be a read error. Without the conserved terminal phenylalanine or tryptophan, this CDR3 likely stems from a read error. The chain carries TRBV7-2 and TRBJ1-2; D not certain. This CDR3 has 16 amino acids. Between the trimmed V and J ends, which lost 5 bases and 4 bases, there was a span of 20 bases. Germline values: CDR1 SGHTA, CDR2 FQGNSA. For the CDR3, the DNA is TGTGCCAGCAGCCCACACAGTGTTCAAAGCATCTATGGCTACACCTAC. It is translated as CASSPHSVQSIYGYTY.

This clonotype occurred many times. The CDR3 DNA follows: TGCGCCAGCAGCCCAGCGGGAGACTCCTTTGGGAATGAGCAGTTCTTC. Translated: CASSPAGDSFGNEQFF. V gene TRBV5-1 combines with J gene TRBJ2-1; TRBD2 aligns across 8 bases. The CDR3 runs 16 residues. CDR1 and CDR2 from the germline V gene are SGHRS and YFSETQ. The V segment lost 4 bases and the J segment 7 bases; nucleotides outside the gene matches: 13.

Ten or more counts support this clonotype. The chain combines TRBV9 with TRBJ1-6; D not resolved. Germline-derived CDR1 and CDR2 are SGDLS and YYNGEE. The CDR3 length is 13 residues. V was clipped by 4 bases and J by 15 bases, with 17 bases between them. For the CDR3, the DNA is TGTGCCAGCAGCTCCCGCCTTAACCCTAACCTCCACTTT. This translates into CASSSRLNPNLHF.

This clonotype occurred a few times. V and J are TRBV6-2 or TRBV6-3 and TRBJ2-6, with TRBD1 matching 11 bases. J was trimmed by 4 bases and V by 6 bases; bases with no gene match: 14. The CDR3 has 19 amino acids. CDR1 and CDR2 from the germline V gene are MNHEY and SVGEGT. CDR3 DNA sequence: TGTGCCAGCAGCGATGGACAGGGGGCTGATTATGGCGGGGCCAACGTCCTGACTTTC. It translates to CASSDGQGADYGGANVLTF.